A single sample gave rise to the 12 T cell receptor beta chains below, sequenced in a study of radiotherapy plus CTLA-4 blockade in lung cancer. TCRdb's copy holds only in-frame clones and misses some; the assay was immunoSEQ multiplex PCR. Of fewer than 75,000 clones listed, over 75% are singletons. The sequencing used peripheral blood, collected from a patient treated with radiotherapy plus ipilimumab. These receptors all stem from a human donor with non-small cell lung cancer that progressed on radiotherapy plus ipilimumab.

This chain joins TRBV7-2 and TRBJ1-5, with D uncertain. Germline CDR1 SGHTA, CDR2 FQGNSA. Trimming pared 2 bases from V and 2 bases from J, leaving 4 bases between. The CDR3 runs to 13 residues. The CDR3 DNA reads TGTGCCAGCAGCTTATGGGGCAATCAGCCCCAGCATTTT. Translated: CASSLWGNQPQHF.

This clone came up a few times. The chain combines TRBV27 with TRBJ2-5, with D tentatively TRBD2 (6 bases). Germline V gene sequence: CDR1 MNHEY, CDR2 SMNVEV (reference sequence). The length of the CDR3 is 13 residues. The V and J ends lost 6 bases and 2 bases respectively, with 10 bases between them. CDR3 bases: TGTGCCAGCAGGGGGACTTTTCAAGAGACCCAGTACTTC. It encodes CASRGTFQETQYF.

The DNA of the CDR3 is TGTGCCAGCAGTTTATCAGATGACACAGATACGCAGTATTTT. It codes for CASSLSDDTDTQYF. V usage is TRBV27 and J usage is TRBJ2-3, with D unresolved. V was cut by 0 bases and J by 2 bases, with 6 bases left in between. Germline V gene lookup returns CDR1 MNHEY and CDR2 SMNVEV (reference sequence). This CDR3 has 14 amino acids.

This chain joins TRBV28 and TRBJ1-1, with TRBD1 as a possible D gene (5 bases). CDR1 and CDR2 (germline): MDHEN, SYDVKM. V was shortened by 8 bases and J by 5 bases, with 15 bases between the two germline ends. The length of the CDR3 is 13 residues. CDR3 nucleotide sequence: TGTGCCAGCGGGATGGGGGATAGGACTGAAGCTTTCTTT. Residues: CASGMGDRTEAFF.

This sequence joins TRBV13 and TRBJ2-3; 7 nucleotides match TRBD2. This CDR3 contains 16 residues. Germline values: CDR1 PRHDT, CDR2 FYEKMQ (reference sequence). The V segment lost 2 bases and the J segment 2 bases; nucleotides outside the gene matches: 7. This CDR3 reads CASSLLRLAVTDTQYF. DNA of the CDR3: TGTGCCAGCAGCTTATTGAGACTAGCCGTCACAGATACGCAGTATTTT.

The rearrangement joins TRBV7-9 to TRBJ2-2; D call uncertain. This CDR3 has 14 residues. CDR1 SEHNR and CDR2 FQNEAQ come from the germline V gene (reference sequence). V lost 3 bases and J lost 1, with 6 bases in between. DNA for the CDR3: TGTGCCAGCAGCTTCCGGAGGAACACCGGGGAGCTGTTTTTT. It encodes CASSFRRNTGELFF.

The V call is TRBV5-6, the J call TRBJ2-2; the match to TRBD2 covers 13 bases. The CDR3 contains 16 residues. Per the germline V gene, CDR1 is SGHDT and CDR2 is YYEEEE. Germline trimming cut 4 bases from V and 4 bases from J; bases unmatched to any gene: 4. Here the CDR3 reads CASSRGTSGTTGELFF. CDR3 nucleotides: TGTGCCAGCAGCCGGGGGACTAGCGGGACCACCGGGGAGCTGTTTTTT.

The chain is built from TRBV5-4 and TRBJ2-1, with 9 bases matching TRBD2. The CDR3 consists of 16 residues. In germline, CDR1 is SGHNT, CDR2 YYREEE (reference sequence). After removal of 0 bases from V and 6 bases from J, the junction contained 7 bases not matched to a gene. CDR3 bases: TGTGCCAGCAGCTTGGGAAGCGGACTAGCGATCAATGAGCAGTTCTTC. Residues: CASSLGSGLAINEQFF. Together with reference TRBV5-4 and TRBJ2-1, the CDR3 gives the full variable domain: ETGVTQSPTHLIKTRGQQVTLRCSSQSGHNTVSWYQQALGQGPQFIFQYYREEENGRGNFPPRFSGLQFPNYSSELNVNALELDDSALYLCASSLGSGLAINEQFFGPGTRLTVL.

This clone was seen only once. The genes are TRBV19 and TRBJ2-1, with D tentatively TRBD1 (6 bases). The CDR3 is 14 amino acids. Between the trimmed V and J ends, which lost 8 bases and 4 bases, there was a span of 15 bases. CDR1 LNHDA and CDR2 SQIVND come from the germline V gene (reference sequence). The CDR3 DNA reads as TGTGCCAGTCGTCCGGACAGCGTTTACAATGAGCAGTTCTTC. Translation: CASRPDSVYNEQFF.

The chain is built from TRBV2 and TRBJ1-1; 7 bases line up with TRBD1. Trimming removed 8 bases from V and 4 bases from J; junction bases left unmatched: 4. Germline V gene lookup returns CDR1 SNHLY and CDR2 FYNNEI. The CDR3 loop spans 12 amino acids. In nucleotides, the CDR3 is TGTGCCAGCCGCCGGACAGGCACTGAAGCTTTCTTT. Protein sequence: CASRRTGTEAFF.

This clone was observed a single time. This chain joins TRBV7-3 and TRBJ2-2; a weak D match, TRBD2 (5 bases). V lost 2 bases and J lost 1, with 8 bases in between. Germline V CDR1 and CDR2: SGHTA, FQGTGA. The CDR3 covers 15 residues. CDR3 coding DNA: TGTGCCAGCAGCTTAGACGGGATGAACACCGGGGAGCTGTTTTTT. It specifies CASSLDGMNTGELFF.

The V call is TRBV30, the J call TRBJ1-1; D is uncertain. This CDR3 is 10 amino acids long. Trimming left V 4 bases short and J 9 bases short, with 9 bases between. CDR1 is GTSNPN and CDR2 is SVGIG in the germline V gene (reference sequence). This CDR3 is CAWTRLKAFF. For the CDR3, the DNA is TGTGCCTGGACCCGGCTTAAAGCTTTCTTT.